What follows are 22 T cell receptor beta chains derived from one specimen sequenced in a study of blood T cell repertoires in COVID-19. Profiled with immunoSEQ multiplex PCR; TCRdb holds only in-frame clones, not every one. This sample has some 33,000 clones, with 65% to 90% found just once. What was sequenced was peripheral blood. These receptors were obtained from a human donor in a cohort sampled during active COVID-19.

The J gene is TRBJ1-1, the V gene TRBV5-6; D unresolved. Per germline, CDR1 SGHDT and CDR2 YYEEEE. The V gene lost 2 bases and the J gene lost 2 bases, with 7 bases spanning the gap. The CDR3 has 13 amino acids. The CDR3 sequence: CASSFLINTEAFF. The CDR3 coding sequence is TGTGCCAGCAGCTTCTTAATTAACACTGAAGCTTTCTTT.

This chain uses TRBV19 with TRBJ1-1, with TRBD1 as a possible D gene (5 bases). The CDR3 contains 14 residues. Germline assignment: CDR1 LNHDA and CDR2 SQIVND (reference sequence). Deletions cut 5 bases from V and 4 bases from J, with 14 bases between. CDR3 loop: CASSPQGSATEAFF. The CDR3, as DNA: TGTGCCAGTAGTCCCCAGGGATCGGCCACTGAAGCTTTCTTT. Based on the CDR3 plus reference TRBV19 and TRBJ1-1, the full variable domain is DGGITQSPKYLFRKEGQNVTLSCEQNLNHDAMYWYRQDPGQGLRLIYYSQIVNDFQKGDIAEGYSVSREKKESFPLTVTSAQKNPTAFYLCASSPQGSATEAFFGQGTRLTVV.

This sequence joins TRBV5-1 and TRBJ2-1; TRBD2 aligns across 8 bases. This CDR3 contains 14 residues. Germline lookup yields CDR1 SGHRS and CDR2 YFSETQ. V shed 4 bases, J shed 8 bases, and the junction held 8 bases outside the gene matches. CDR3 DNA sequence: TGCGCCAGCAGCGGGGGACTAGGGGCCTATGAGCAGTTCTTC. Translating it yields CASSGGLGAYEQFF.

Only a few counts were recorded for this clone. The chain employs TRBV7-9 and TRBJ1-4, with D tentatively TRBD1 (6 bases). The V end lost 2 bases, the J end lost 5 bases, and 12 bases lay between the germline ends. The germline V gene has CDR1 SEHNR and CDR2 FQNEAQ (reference sequence). CDR3 size: 15 residues. The CDR3 DNA reads TGTGCCAGCAGCTTAACCAGGGGCCGCAATGAAAAACTGTTTTTT. It translates to CASSLTRGRNEKLFF.

This clone was observed a handful of times. This chain uses TRBV7-9 with TRBJ2-5; 10 nucleotides agree with TRBD1. V gave up 4 bases and J gave up 5 bases; unmatched junction bases: 7. CDR3 size: 15 residues. Germline CDR1 and CDR2: SEHNR and FQNEAQ (reference sequence). In DNA, the CDR3 is TGTGCCAGCAGCTCAGGACAGGGGGTTTCGGAGACCCAGTACTTC. This encodes CASSSGQGVSETQYF.

This chain joins TRBV4-2 and TRBJ1-4, with unresolved D. CDR3 size: 11 residues. The germline V gene has CDR1 LGHNA and CDR2 YNFKEQ. Trimming cost V 3 bases and J 15 bases, with 11 bases left between them. Here the CDR3 DNA reads TGTGCCAGCAGCCAGACACGAGGGTTGTTTTTT. This codes for CASSQTRGLFF.

The chain carries TRBV4-1 and TRBJ2-3, with 7 bases matching TRBD1. There are 16 residues in the CDR3. Germline V lookup: CDR1 MGHRA, CDR2 YSYEKL. J lost 1 base, V lost 3 bases, and 7 bases had no gene match. CDR3 nucleotide sequence: TGCGCCAGCAGCCACGCGTGGGGACAGCGCACAGATACGCAGTATTTT. This translates into CASSHAWGQRTDTQYF.

Written as DNA, the CDR3 is TGTGCCAGCAGTTACTCGCTAGCGGGGGACACCGGGGAGCTGTTTTTT. It is translated as CASSYSLAGDTGELFF. The chain couples TRBV6-2 or TRBV6-3 to TRBJ2-2; 10 bases line up with TRBD2. Unmatched junction bases numbered 1, after V lost 0 bases and J lost 3 bases. The CDR3 length is 16 residues. In germline, CDR1 is MNHEY, CDR2 SVGEGT.

The chain employs TRBV5-1 and TRBJ2-1, with 8 bases that match TRBD2. Germline values: CDR1 SGHRS, CDR2 YFSETQ. This CDR3 is built from 16 residues. Losses at the gene ends were 3 bases for V and 0 bases for J; bases not matched to a gene: 5. This CDR3 reads CASSWGGGSSYNEQFF. CDR3 bases: TGCGCCAGCAGCTGGGGCGGGGGGAGCTCCTACAATGAGCAGTTCTTC. The complete variable domain, with remaining parts taken from reference TRBV5-1 and TRBJ2-1, reads KAGVTQTPRYLIKTRGQQVTLSCSPISGHRSVSWYQQTPGQGLQFLFEYFSETQRNKGNFPGRFSGRQFSNSRSEMNVSTLELGDSALYLCASSWGGGSSYNEQFFGPGTRLTVL.

This rearrangement joins TRBV7-2 to TRBJ2-5; tentative D call: TRBD2 (5 bases). The V gene's germline CDR1 is SGHTA and CDR2 FQGNSA. CDR3 length equals 16 residues. V was clipped by 1 base and J by 5 bases, with 17 bases between them. The DNA for the CDR3 is TGTGCCAGCAGCTTAGACCTAGGACGGCGGGTGGAGACCCAGTACTTC. Translating gives CASSLDLGRRVETQYF.

V and J are TRBV19 and TRBJ2-1; perhaps TRBD1 as D (6 bases). Germline V gives CDR1 LNHDA, CDR2 SQIVND (reference sequence). This CDR3 has 13 residues. V was pared by 6 bases and J by 1 base, with 7 bases between. The CDR3 loop reads CASRQGSYNEQFF. The CDR3 nucleotides read TGTGCCAGTAGGCAGGGGTCCTACAATGAGCAGTTCTTC.

The gene calls are TRBV19 and TRBJ1-5, with D uncertain. Trimming took off 4 bases at V and 0 bases at J, with 7 bases between the two ends. In germline, CDR1 is LNHDA, CDR2 SQIVND (reference sequence). The CDR3 sequence is 14 residues long. The CDR3 DNA reads as TGTGCCAGTAGTAAGGAGATTAGCAATCAGCCCCAGCATTTT. This translates into CASSKEISNQPQHF.

Written as DNA, the CDR3 is TGTGCCAGCAGCTTGACACAGGGACGCTCAGAGACCCAGTACTTC. Its translation: CASSLTQGRSETQYF. This sequence joins TRBV5-5 and TRBJ2-5, with a possible D match to TRBD1 (6 bases). V was cut by 1 base and J by 4 bases, with 14 bases left in between. Germline CDR1 SGHKS, CDR2 YYEKEE (reference sequence). CDR3 length: 15 amino acids.

The gene calls are TRBV5-1 and TRBJ1-5, with 7 bases that match TRBD1. Per germline, CDR1 SGHRS and CDR2 YFSETQ. The J segment lost 5 bases and the V segment lost 5 bases, leaving 4 bases of the junction unmatched. The CDR3 covers 13 residues. The DNA of the CDR3 is TGCGCCAGCAGGTTCGGACAGGATCAGCCCCAGCATTTT. Translated, it gives CASRFGQDQPQHF.

The J gene is TRBJ1-1, the V gene TRBV5-5; D uncertain. Germline loops: CDR1 SGHKS, CDR2 YYEKEE (reference sequence). This CDR3 comprises 11 residues. V dropped 1 base and J dropped 7 bases, with 5 bases sitting between them. The CDR3 loop reads CASSLLSEAFF. The CDR3 nucleotides are TGTGCCAGCAGCTTGTTGAGTGAAGCTTTCTTT. Drawing the rest from reference TRBV5-5 and TRBJ1-1, the complete variable domain is DAGVTQSPTHLIKTRGQQVTLRCSPISGHKSVSWYQQVLGQGPQFIFQYYEKEERGRGNFPDRFSARQFPNYSSELNVNALLLGDSALYLCASSLLSEAFFGQGTRLTVV.

The gene calls are TRBV19 and TRBJ2-1; the match to TRBD2 covers 10 bases. The CDR3 extends over 17 amino acids. Germline CDR1 reads LNHDA; CDR2 reads SQIVND (reference sequence). J was trimmed by 0 bases and V by 1 base; bases with no gene match: 3. CDR3 amino acids: CASSIVLAGASYNEQFF. In DNA form, the CDR3 reads TGTGCCAGTAGTATAGTCCTAGCGGGGGCCTCCTACAATGAGCAGTTCTTC.

This clone was counted once. The chain links TRBV6-2 or TRBV6-3 to TRBJ1-5, with TRBD1 identical over 7 bases. This CDR3 contains 18 residues. Germline CDR1 MNHEY, CDR2 SVGEGT. V lost 2 bases to trimming and J lost 0 bases; unmatched junction nucleotides: 10. For the CDR3, the DNA is TGTGCCAGCAGTTACAGGGGGCAGAGCATAAATAGCAATCAGCCCCAGCATTTT. Amino acids: CASSYRGQSINSNQPQHF.

This chain connects TRBV19 to TRBJ1-1, with a weak D call TRBD1 (5 bases). This CDR3 is 14 amino acids long. Trimming cost V 7 bases and J 3 bases, with 15 bases left between them. Germline V gene lookup returns CDR1 LNHDA and CDR2 SQIVND (reference sequence). CDR3 nucleotides: TGTGCCAGTAACGAGCGCAGGGAGGACACTGAAGCTTTCTTT. Translating it yields CASNERREDTEAFF.

The genes are TRBV5-1 and TRBJ2-2, with D possibly being TRBD2 (6 bases). The length of the CDR3 is 15 residues. Germline V gene data show CDR1 as SGHRS and CDR2 as YFSETQ. V lost 7 bases, J lost 0 bases, and 13 bases lay in between. The CDR3 is CASGPGLPNTGELFF. For the CDR3, the DNA is TGCGCCAGCGGACCGGGACTTCCGAACACCGGGGAGCTGTTTTTT.

This sequence joins TRBV4-3 and TRBJ2-3; 13 nucleotides match TRBD2. Trimming took 3 bases from V and 0 from J; bases not matched to a gene: 0. CDR1 and CDR2 from the germline V gene are LGHNA and YSLEER. The CDR3 is 16 amino acids. As DNA, the CDR3 is TGCGCCAGCAGCCAGGGACTAGCGGGAAGCACAGATACGCAGTATTTT. This sequence encodes CASSQGLAGSTDTQYF.

The chain joins TRBV2 to TRBJ2-7; possible D gene TRBD1, 5 bases. Trimming pared 4 bases from V and 2 bases from J, leaving 15 bases between. In germline, CDR1 is SNHLY, CDR2 FYNNEI. The CDR3 is made up of 15 amino acids. The CDR3 DNA reads as TGTGCCAGCAGTGTAAGTCAGGACATGCCCTACGAGCAGTACTTC. Translation: CASSVSQDMPYEQYF.

This chain connects TRBV6-5 to TRBJ1-6; 8 nucleotides agree with TRBD1. The ends lost 5 bases at V and 4 bases at J; junction bases unmatched: 4. Germline-derived CDR1 and CDR2 are MNHEY and SVGAGI. The CDR3 sequence is 15 residues long. This CDR3 is CASSPWTGYNSPLHF. In nucleotides, the CDR3 is TGTGCCAGCAGTCCATGGACAGGGTATAATTCACCCCTCCACTTT.